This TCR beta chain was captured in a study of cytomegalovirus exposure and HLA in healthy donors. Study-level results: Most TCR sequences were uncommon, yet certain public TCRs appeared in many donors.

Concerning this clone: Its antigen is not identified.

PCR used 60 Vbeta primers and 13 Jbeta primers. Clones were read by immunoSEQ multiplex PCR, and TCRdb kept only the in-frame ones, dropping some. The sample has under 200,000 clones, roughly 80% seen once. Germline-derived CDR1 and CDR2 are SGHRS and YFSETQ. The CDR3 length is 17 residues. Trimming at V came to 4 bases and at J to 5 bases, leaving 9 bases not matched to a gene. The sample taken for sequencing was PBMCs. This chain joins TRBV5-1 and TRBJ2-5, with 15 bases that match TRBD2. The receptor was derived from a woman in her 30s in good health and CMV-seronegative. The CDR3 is CASSAGLAGGPAETQYF. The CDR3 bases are TGCGCCAGCAGCGCCGGACTAGCGGGGGGGCCTGCGGAGACCCAGTACTTC.